This T cell receptor (beta chain) stems from a study of T cells in Graves' hyperthyroidism and ophthalmopathy. This clonotype was observed a handful of times. Its specificity is unknown. Diagnoses were made from clinical symptoms, serum measures (thyroxine and TRAb), thyroid ultrasound and orbital computed tomography. Amplification targeted TCR beta CDR3 regions from RNA transcripts. A first-round RT-PCR of the TCR CDR3 used the HTBI primer set. TCRdb re-called the multiplex PCR reads with MiXCR, one entry per CDR3 protein. Of around 400,000 distinct CDR3 sequences in the sample, approximately 15% were seen once. Notes on the study in general: Ophthalmopathy was distinguished from stable hyperthyroidism by 13 V-J signatures.

CDR3 size: 18 residues. The junction had 11 bases not matched to a gene; V was cut back by 7 bases and J by 0 bases. Germline lookup yields CDR1 SEHNR and CDR2 FQNEAQ (reference sequence). The specimen sequenced was blood. The clonotype originates from a young woman with Graves' hyperthyroidism that later progressed to Graves' ophthalmopathy. The chain combines TRBV7-9 with TRBJ2-7, with 14 bases that match TRBD2. The CDR3 loop reads CASNHGLAGGRSSYEQYF. The CDR3 DNA reads as TGTGCCAGCAACCACGGACTAGCGGGAGGACGGAGCTCCTACGAGCAGTACTTC.